This is a list of T cell receptor beta chains from one sample in a study of Japanese encephalitis immunity and Zika vaccine responses. Using its own MiXCR run on the 5' RACE reads, TCRdb lists one record per CDR3 protein. This sample has 150 or so distinct CDR3 sequences, with around 12% found just once. The source material was antigen-activated CD4+ T cells from blood, cultured, sampled during a Zika inactivated vaccine study. Receptors were obtained from an adult woman who received an inactivated Zika virus vaccine. Each CDR3 is given with its conserved first and last residue. Each record gives: J gene, V gene, D gene, clone size, CDR3 protein, CDR3 DNA. D genes are given only for firm matches. Rows give clone size only sometimes, using once, few, many, or a class for an expanded clone.

j_call: TRBJ1-2; v_call: TRBV10-3; d_call: .; clone_size: few; cdr3_aa: CAISGSDTGNKKPLYGYTF; cdr3_nt: TGTGCCATCAGCGGGTCCGATACAGGGAACAAAAAACCGTTGTATGGCTACACCTTC
j_call: TRBJ2-5; v_call: TRBV20-1; d_call: .; clone_size: large; cdr3_aa: CSARDGTVVQETQYF; cdr3_nt: TGCAGTGCTAGAGATGGGACGGTAGTTCAAGAGACCCAGTACTTC
j_call: TRBJ1-5; v_call: TRBV2; d_call: .; clone_size: large; cdr3_aa: CASSGDRWNQPQHF; cdr3_nt: TGTGCCAGCAGTGGAGACAGGTGGAATCAGCCCCAGCATTTT
j_call: TRBJ2-2; v_call: TRBV4-3; d_call: TRBD2; clone_size: large; cdr3_aa: CASSQPGLAGGTGELFF; cdr3_nt: TGCGCCAGCAGCCAGCCCGGACTAGCGGGAGGAACCGGGGAGCTGTTTTTT
j_call: TRBJ2-6; v_call: TRBV6-2/TRBV6-3; d_call: .; clone_size: large; cdr3_aa: CASSYSSSSSGANVLTF; cdr3_nt: TGTGCCAGCAGTTACTCGAGTTCCAGCTCTGGGGCCAACGTCCTGACTTTC
j_call: TRBJ1-2; v_call: TRBV4-3; d_call: TRBD1; clone_size: .; cdr3_aa: CASSVHEGQGLIYTF; cdr3_nt: TGCGCCAGCAGCGTCCACGAGGGACAGGGGTTAATCTACACCTTC
j_call: TRBJ2-5; v_call: TRBV20-1; d_call: TRBD2; clone_size: large; cdr3_aa: CSARIAGEIEETQYF; cdr3_nt: TGCAGTGCTAGAATAGCGGGGGAGATTGAAGAGACCCAGTACTTC
j_call: TRBJ2-1; v_call: TRBV4-3; d_call: TRBD2; clone_size: large; cdr3_aa: CASSQSGLAGDYNEQFF; cdr3_nt: TGCGCCAGCAGCCAATCGGGACTAGCGGGAGACTACAATGAGCAGTTCTTC
j_call: TRBJ2-4; v_call: TRBV4-3; d_call: .; clone_size: few; cdr3_aa: CASSQVSNAIQYF; cdr3_nt: TGCGCCAGCAGCCAGGTTTCCAACGCCATTCAGTACTTC
j_call: TRBJ2-7; v_call: TRBV4-3; d_call: TRBD2; clone_size: large; cdr3_aa: CASSLSTSGNTPYEQYF; cdr3_nt: TGCGCCAGCAGCCTCTCGACTAGCGGGAATACCCCCTACGAGCAGTACTTC
j_call: TRBJ1-2; v_call: TRBV3-1; d_call: TRBD1; clone_size: medium-sized; cdr3_aa: CASSYLGQEVGYTF; cdr3_nt: TGTGCCAGCAGCTACCTGGGACAGGAGGTGGGCTACACCTTC
j_call: TRBJ1-1; v_call: TRBV2; d_call: .; clone_size: hyperexpanded; cdr3_aa: CASSEERAMNTEAFF; cdr3_nt: TGTGCCAGCAGTGAAGAAAGGGCAATGAACACTGAAGCTTTCTTT
j_call: TRBJ2-7; v_call: TRBV20-1; d_call: .; clone_size: large; cdr3_aa: CSAQWGATYEQYF; cdr3_nt: TGCAGTGCTCAATGGGGGGCGACCTACGAGCAGTACTTC
j_call: TRBJ2-2; v_call: TRBV9; d_call: TRBD2; clone_size: medium-sized; cdr3_aa: CASSVGLAGGQNTGELFF; cdr3_nt: TGTGCCAGCAGCGTAGGTCTAGCGGGGGGGCAAAACACCGGGGAGCTGTTTTTT
j_call: TRBJ2-1; v_call: TRBV5-5; d_call: .; clone_size: .; cdr3_aa: CASSLGARLNEQFF; cdr3_nt: TGTGCCAGCAGCTTGGGGGCCCGGTTGAATGAGCAGTTCTTC
j_call: TRBJ2-7; v_call: TRBV4-3; d_call: .; clone_size: hyperexpanded; cdr3_aa: CASSQSPEGTTYEQYF; cdr3_nt: TGCGCCAGCAGCCAAAGCCCTGAGGGGACAACCTACGAGCAGTACTTC
j_call: TRBJ1-3; v_call: TRBV6-2/TRBV6-3; d_call: .; clone_size: medium-sized; cdr3_aa: CASSYSKPSSGNTIYF; cdr3_nt: TGTGCCAGCAGTTACTCGAAGCCGTCCTCTGGAAACACCATATATTTT
j_call: TRBJ1-5; v_call: TRBV5-1; d_call: TRBD1; clone_size: hyperexpanded; cdr3_aa: CASSPGTVWGNQPQHF; cdr3_nt: TGCGCCAGCAGCCCTGGGACAGTATGGGGCAATCAGCCCCAGCATTTT
j_call: TRBJ2-1; v_call: TRBV20-1; d_call: .; clone_size: large; cdr3_aa: CSAIRNNEQFF; cdr3_nt: TGCAGTGCTATTAGAAACAATGAGCAGTTCTTC
j_call: TRBJ2-5; v_call: TRBV20-1; d_call: .; clone_size: hyperexpanded; cdr3_aa: CSARDPAEIQETQYF; cdr3_nt: TGCAGTGCTAGAGATCCCGCGGAGATACAAGAGACCCAGTACTTC
j_call: TRBJ1-5; v_call: TRBV5-5; d_call: .; clone_size: large; cdr3_aa: CASSSTGAISNQPQHF; cdr3_nt: TGTGCCAGCAGCTCCACCGGGGCAATTTCTAATCAGCCCCAGCATTTT
j_call: TRBJ2-5; v_call: TRBV4-2; d_call: .; clone_size: large; cdr3_aa: CASSQGSGGGETQYF; cdr3_nt: TGTGCCAGCAGCCAAGGTAGCGGAGGAGGAGAGACCCAGTACTTC
j_call: TRBJ2-5; v_call: TRBV20-1; d_call: TRBD2; clone_size: hyperexpanded; cdr3_aa: CSARAAGDIQETQYF; cdr3_nt: TGCAGTGCTAGAGCAGCGGGGGACATTCAAGAGACCCAGTACTTC
j_call: TRBJ1-1; v_call: TRBV25-1; d_call: .; clone_size: .; cdr3_aa: CASSEEGRKTEAFF; cdr3_nt: TGTGCCAGCAGTGAGGAGGGTCGGAAGACTGAAGCTTTCTTT
j_call: TRBJ2-7; v_call: TRBV3-1; d_call: TRBD2; clone_size: large; cdr3_aa: CASSQDSAGGAYEQYF; cdr3_nt: TGTGCCAGCAGCCAAGATTCAGCGGGGGGTGCCTACGAGCAGTACTTC
j_call: TRBJ1-1; v_call: TRBV20-1; d_call: .; clone_size: few; cdr3_aa: CSARDQVGLNTEAFF; cdr3_nt: TGCAGTGCTAGAGATCAGGTTGGGTTGAACACTGAAGCTTTCTTT
j_call: TRBJ2-1; v_call: TRBV4-2; d_call: .; clone_size: hyperexpanded; cdr3_aa: CASSIGSGSYNEQFF; cdr3_nt: TGCGCCAGCAGCATTGGGTCGGGAAGCTACAATGAGCAGTTCTTC
j_call: TRBJ1-2; v_call: TRBV3-1; d_call: .; clone_size: large; cdr3_aa: CASSQGAGAWGYTF; cdr3_nt: TGTGCCAGCAGCCAAGGCGCAGGGGCGTGGGGCTACACCTTC
j_call: TRBJ2-2; v_call: TRBV6-5; d_call: .; clone_size: large; cdr3_aa: CASSWGRGRTGELFF; cdr3_nt: TGTGCCAGCAGTTGGGGGAGGGGGCGAACCGGGGAGCTGTTTTTT
j_call: TRBJ2-3; v_call: TRBV28; d_call: .; clone_size: medium-sized; cdr3_aa: CASSVSGPYTDTQYF; cdr3_nt: TGTGCCAGCAGTGTCTCCGGGCCCTACACAGATACGCAGTATTTT
j_call: TRBJ1-5; v_call: TRBV29-1; d_call: .; clone_size: large; cdr3_aa: CSVLMGNQPQHF; cdr3_nt: TGCAGCGTCCTGATGGGCAATCAGCCCCAGCATTTT
j_call: TRBJ1-2; v_call: TRBV4-3; d_call: .; clone_size: large; cdr3_aa: CASSGADRAYGYTF; cdr3_nt: TGCGCCAGCAGCGGAGCGGACAGAGCCTATGGCTACACCTTC
j_call: TRBJ2-3; v_call: TRBV7-2; d_call: .; clone_size: large; cdr3_aa: CASNQGGAPGDTQYF; cdr3_nt: TGTGCCAGCAATCAGGGGGGGGCCCCGGGAGATACGCAGTATTTT
j_call: TRBJ2-5; v_call: TRBV20-1; d_call: .; clone_size: large; cdr3_aa: CSARDGLDLQETQYF; cdr3_nt: TGCAGTGCTAGAGATGGGTTGGACTTACAAGAGACCCAGTACTTC
j_call: TRBJ2-5; v_call: TRBV7-2; d_call: TRBD1; clone_size: medium-sized; cdr3_aa: CASSHGTGGSETQYF; cdr3_nt: TGTGCCAGCAGCCACGGGACAGGGGGCTCAGAGACCCAGTACTTC
j_call: TRBJ1-2; v_call: TRBV18; d_call: TRBD1; clone_size: hyperexpanded; cdr3_aa: CASSSAGTGDYGYTF; cdr3_nt: TGTGCCAGCTCATCCGCCGGGACAGGGGATTATGGCTACACCTTC
j_call: TRBJ2-3; v_call: TRBV20-1; d_call: TRBD1; clone_size: .; cdr3_aa: CSARPGTGGTDTQYF; cdr3_nt: TGCAGTGCTAGACCCGGGACAGGGGGCACAGATACGCAGTATTTT
j_call: TRBJ1-1; v_call: TRBV20-1; d_call: .; clone_size: medium-sized; cdr3_aa: CSARGGQTAAFF; cdr3_nt: TGCAGTGCTAGAGGGGGCCAGACTGCAGCTTTCTTT
j_call: TRBJ2-5; v_call: TRBV6-1; d_call: .; clone_size: large; cdr3_aa: CASSEFEETQYF; cdr3_nt: TGTGCCAGCAGTGAATTCGAAGAGACCCAGTACTTC
j_call: TRBJ1-1; v_call: TRBV5-4; d_call: .; clone_size: large; cdr3_aa: CASSFEVTSEAFF; cdr3_nt: TGTGCCAGCAGCTTTGAGGTGACTTCCGAAGCTTTCTTT
j_call: TRBJ2-5; v_call: TRBV4-3; d_call: .; clone_size: large; cdr3_aa: CASSQVWGETQYF; cdr3_nt: TGCGCCAGCAGCCAAGTTTGGGGAGAGACCCAGTACTTC